The following is a T cell receptor (beta chain) sequence with its context. The CDR3 has 15 residues. V lost 2 bases and J lost 0, with 10 bases in between. Germline CDR1 reads MNHNY; CDR2 reads SVGAGI (reference sequence). The protocol was immunoSEQ multiplex PCR, while the TCRdb copy is restricted to in-frame clones and leaves out a portion. The data hold 300,000 to 400,000 clones, with less than 90% observed a single time. The record originates from a study of Ad26.COV2.S vaccination and SARS-CoV-2 variants. Study-wide background: The Ad26.COV2.S arm of the COV1001 trial was where the donor was placed.

The treatment denotes: over 15 received Ad26.COV2.S at low or high dose, single or two shots; about 5 received placebo; per-sample allocation not given. After the first vaccine or placebo injection, samples were drawn on day 63. The sequencing used peripheral blood, collected in a trial of Ad26.COV2.S vaccine versus placebo. This TCR came from a person aged 18-65 years who received the Ad26.COV2.S COVID-19 vaccine or a placebo. The J gene is TRBJ1-1, the V gene TRBV6-6; D remains ambiguous. The CDR3 loop reads CASSYDSAMNTEAFF. Written as DNA, the CDR3 is TGTGCCAGCAGTTACGATAGTGCAATGAACACTGAAGCTTTCTTT.